The rows below give T cell receptor beta chains drawn from one sample of a study of human T cells and chemical hapten exposure. TCRdb re-derived calls from the RACE reads in MiXCR, one entry per CDR3 protein. The table has more than 250,000 distinct CDR3 sequences, approximately 8.4% seen once. This specimen was whole blood, taken in connection with sensitization to the hapten diphenylcyclopropenone (DPC). The receptors come from a woman in her thirties or forties with alopecia areata. Some clones in this sample may be carry-over from other donors' samples. Each CDR3 is given with its conserved first and last residue. The order of the fields is V gene, clone size, D gene, J gene, CDR3 DNA, CDR3 protein. The D gene is left open where the match is weak. Rows give clone size only sometimes, using once, few, many, or a class for an expanded clone.

>TRBV2|many|.|TRBJ1-5
TGTGCCAGCAGTGAATACAGGGACAATCAGCCCCAGCATTTT
CASSEYRDNQPQHF
>TRBV28|many|.|TRBJ2-5
TGTGCCAGCAGTCCCGCCGACAGGTCTGTGGAGACCCAGTACTTC
CASSPADRSVETQYF
>TRBV20-1|many|TRBD1|TRBJ2-1
TGCAGTGCGGAAGGGGGCAGCGAGCAGTTCTTC
CSAEGGSEQFF
>TRBV5-4|.|TRBD1|TRBJ2-7
TGTGCCAGCAGCAAAGGACAGGTGACTAACGAGCAGTACTTC
CASSKGQVTNEQYF
>TRBV24-1|.|.|TRBJ2-2
TGTGCCACCAGATACAGGGACACCGGGGAGCTGTTTTTT
CATRYRDTGELFF
>TRBV6-5|.|.|TRBJ1-2
TGTGCCAGCAGTTACTCGACGGTAACGAACTATGGCTACACCTTC
CASSYSTVTNYGYTF
>TRBV7-2|.|.|TRBJ2-3
TGTGCCAGCAGCTTCAGGGGAGCTACAGATACGCAGTATTTT
CASSFRGATDTQYF
>TRBV29-1|few|TRBD2|TRBJ2-2
TGCAGCGTGAGGGGACTAGCGGGAAGGGCCGGGGAGCTGTTTTTT
CSVRGLAGRAGELFF
>TRBV5-1|many|.|TRBJ1-1
TGCGCCAGCAGCATTTCAGGGAAGGGCACTGAAGCTTTCTTT
CASSISGKGTEAFF
>TRBV7-8|many|.|TRBJ2-7
TGTGCCAGCAGCTTTGGCGAATCCTACGAGCAGTACTTC
CASSFGESYEQYF
>TRBV7-6|many|.|TRBJ2-1
TGTGCCAGCAGCTTAGGAGGGTTTTCTGATGAGCAGTTCTTC
CASSLGGFSDEQFF
>TRBV6-1|.|.|TRBJ1-1
TGTGCCAGCAGTGAACCGGGACGGCCTCCATCTTTT
CASSEPGRPPSF
>TRBV12-3/TRBV12-4|many|.|TRBJ1-1
TGTGCCAGCAGTCCCAACGCCGGGATTGAAGCTTTCTTT
CASSPNAGIEAFF
>TRBV6-5|.|TRBD2|TRBJ2-1
TGTGCCAGCAGTTACTCTAGCGGGAGGAATGAGCAGTTCTTC
CASSYSSGRNEQFF
>TRBV3-1|.|.|TRBJ2-7
TGTGCCAGCAGCCAAGCAGGCGAATTCTACGAGCAGTACTTC
CASSQAGEFYEQYF
>TRBV7-6|.|TRBD1|TRBJ2-1
TGTGCCAGCAGCTTATTAGGGGGACAGGGCAGGAATGAGCAGTTCTTC
CASSLLGGQGRNEQFF
>TRBV5-6|.|.|TRBJ2-1
TGTGCCAGCAGCTTGGCCGGGGACAATGAGCAGTTCTTC
CASSLAGDNEQFF
>TRBV10-2|.|.|TRBJ2-1
TGCGCCAGCAGTGACCCTCGGTCTGGCGGGCTCTACAATGAGCAGTTCTTC
CASSDPRSGGLYNEQFF
>TRBV20-1|few|.|TRBJ1-5
TGCAGTGCTAGGGCCTCTGTGACAGGAATGAATCAGCCCCAGCATTTT
CSARASVTGMNQPQHF
>TRBV7-9|few|TRBD1|TRBJ2-2
TGTGCCAGCAGCTTAGCCTGGGACAGCAATACCGGGGAGCTGTTTTTT
CASSLAWDSNTGELFF
>TRBV18|.|TRBD1|TRBJ1-4
TGTGCCAGCTCACCGAACAGGGGATCGACTAATGAAAAACTGTTTTTT
CASSPNRGSTNEKLFF
>TRBV28|many|TRBD1|TRBJ2-4
TGTGCCAGCACCATAGACAGGGGACGGGGGATTCAGTACTTC
CASTIDRGRGIQYF
>TRBV15|.|TRBD1|TRBJ1-6
TGTGCCACCAGCAGCCGAATGACAGGGGGTCGACCTAATTCACCCCTCCACTTT
CATSSRMTGGRPNSPLHF
>TRBV20-1|.|TRBD2|TRBJ2-7
TGCAGTGCTCCTCGGGAGGAACCCTACGAGCAGTACTTC
CSAPREEPYEQYF
>TRBV20-1|.|TRBD2|TRBJ2-7
TGCGGTGCTAGAGACCCGAGCGGGGGCCACTCCTACGAGCAGTACTTC
CGARDPSGGHSYEQYF
>TRBV4-2|.|TRBD2|TRBJ2-1
TGTGCCAGCAGCCAATTAGCGGGAGGGCTTTCTGAGCAGTTCTTC
CASSQLAGGLSEQFF
>TRBV28|few|.|TRBJ2-7
TGTGCCAGCAGTCCCCCGCGCTATTCCTACGAGCAGTACTTC
CASSPPRYSYEQYF
>TRBV4-3|few|.|TRBJ2-1
TGCGCCAGCAGCCACTCCCGGGACGCCTTCAATGAGCAGTTCTTC
CASSHSRDAFNEQFF
>TRBV6-5|.|.|TRBJ2-7
TGTGCCTGCAGTTTAGCGGGGACAGGAAGCTCCTACGAGCAGTACTTC
CACSLAGTGSSYEQYF
>TRBV29-1|.|.|TRBJ1-1
TGCAGCGTTGAAGATAGGGGGACCGGAAACACTGAAGCTTTCTTT
CSVEDRGTGNTEAFF
>TRBV7-2|.|TRBD2|TRBJ2-1
TGTGCCAGCAGCTTAGCGGCGTCTAGCGGGAGTTCTTTTCGCTACAATGAGCAGTTCTTC
CASSLAASSGSSFRYNEQFF
>TRBV13|.|.|TRBJ1-2
TGTGCCAGCAGCCCCACTTACAGGGAGGCCTATGGCTACACCTTC
CASSPTYREAYGYTF
>TRBV4-3|few|.|TRBJ2-3
TGCGCCAGCAGCCAGGAATCCCCCAAGGCTAGTGGCTCCCATACGCAGTATTTT
CASSQESPKASGSHTQYF
>TRBV20-1|few|.|TRBJ2-5
TGCAGTGCAAAGGGGTGGAGCGGCCAAGAGACCCAGTACTTC
CSAKGWSGQETQYF
>TRBV7-9|.|.|TRBJ2-5
TGTGCCAGCAGCTTCGGACTCACATCCCAAGAGACCCAGTACTTC
CASSFGLTSQETQYF
>TRBV6-4|few|.|TRBJ2-2
TGTGCCAGCTATGAAGAACAGGCTCATGACACCGGGGAGCTGTTTTTT
CASYEEQAHDTGELFF
>TRBV21-1|few|.|TRBJ2-3
TGTGCCAGCAGCAATAACCGAGACAGGGGGCCTCCCCGCACAGATACGCAGTATTTT
CASSNNRDRGPPRTDTQYF